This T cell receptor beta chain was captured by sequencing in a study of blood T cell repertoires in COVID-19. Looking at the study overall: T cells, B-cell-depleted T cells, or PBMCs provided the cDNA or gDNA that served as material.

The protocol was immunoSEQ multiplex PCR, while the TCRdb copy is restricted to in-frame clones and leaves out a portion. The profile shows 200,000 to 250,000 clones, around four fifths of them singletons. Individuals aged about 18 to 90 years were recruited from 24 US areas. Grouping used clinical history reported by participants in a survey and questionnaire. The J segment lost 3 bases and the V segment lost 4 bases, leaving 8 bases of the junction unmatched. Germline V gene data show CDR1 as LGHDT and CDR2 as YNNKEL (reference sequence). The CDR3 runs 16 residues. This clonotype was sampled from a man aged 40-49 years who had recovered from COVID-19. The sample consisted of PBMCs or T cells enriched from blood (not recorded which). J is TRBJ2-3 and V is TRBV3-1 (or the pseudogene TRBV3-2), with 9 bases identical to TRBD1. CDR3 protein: CASSLRTGGRTDTQYF. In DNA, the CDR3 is TGTGCCAGCAGCCTTCGAACAGGGGGCCGGACAGATACGCAGTATTTT.